The sequence of this T cell receptor beta chain was determined in a study of cytomegalovirus exposure and HLA in healthy donors. Findings of the study overall: Per a prior analysis, the majority of TCR beta V segments were productive roughly 87% or roughly 30% of the time. Reported performance of the classifier showed diagnosis of cytomegalovirus status with high specificity and sensitivity. Rarity characterized most TCR sequences, yet some public TCRs appeared in many donors.

As to this clone: Its target is unknown.

The study ran its PCR with 60 Vbeta and 13 Jbeta primers. Method: immunoSEQ multiplex PCR; TCRdb's copy keeps in-frame clones and lacks some. The table lists over 250,000 clones, roughly 90% of them singletons. The sequence was obtained from a man in his forties in good health and CMV-seropositive. The sample consisted of PBMCs.

The DNA for the CDR3 is TGTGCCAGCAGTCCCCGGCCGGGCCGGGGGAAGAGAGTCTACGGGGAGCTGTTTTTT. Translating it yields CASSPRPGRGKRVYGELFF. This chain links TRBV27 with TRBJ2-2; possibly TRBD2 for D (6 bases). Trimming cost V 5 bases and J 7 bases, with 29 bases left between them. This CDR3 has 19 residues. Germline lookup yields CDR1 MNHEY and CDR2 SMNVEV (reference sequence).